Following are 32 T cell receptor beta chains from one sample sequenced in a study of blood T cell repertoires in COVID-19. Only in-frame clones appear in the TCRdb table, and some are missing; sequencing was by immunoSEQ multiplex PCR. This sample has some 140,000 clones, with approximately 83% found just once. Sequenced input: peripheral blood. The receptors were sampled from a woman aged 55-69 years with COVID-19, enrolled during active disease.

This rearrangement joins TRBV29-1 to TRBJ1-2; D is unresolved. V was clipped by 4 bases and J by 5 bases, with 8 bases between them. In germline, CDR1 is SQVTM, CDR2 ANQGSEA. The CDR3 has 11 residues. The CDR3 sequence is CSVGTEYGYTF. DNA of the CDR3: TGCAGCGTTGGAACGGAGTATGGCTACACCTTC.

The chain combines TRBV6-5 with TRBJ1-6, with D perhaps TRBD1 (6 bases). Germline V gives CDR1 MNHEY, CDR2 SVGAGI. The V and J ends lost 0 bases and 14 bases respectively, with 17 bases between them. The CDR3 has 15 amino acids. As DNA, the CDR3 is TGTGCCAGCAGTTACTCTAGGGGGGGCCCACTCACCCTCCACTTT. It specifies CASSYSRGGPLTLHF.

The V gene is TRBV13, the J gene TRBJ2-1, with 10 bases aligning to TRBD2. The CDR3 runs to 17 residues. Trimming took 8 bases from V and 0 from J; bases not matched to a gene: 10. CDR1 is PRHDT, CDR2 FYEKMQ, per germline (reference sequence). The CDR3 nucleotides are TGTGCCAGCGGCTCTAGCGGGGGTTTCCTCTCCTACAATGAGCAGTTCTTC. Translated, it gives CASGSSGGFLSYNEQFF.

The J gene is TRBJ1-2, the V gene TRBV5-1; 7 nucleotides agree with TRBD1. Germline CDR1 SGHRS, CDR2 YFSETQ. The CDR3 consists of 13 residues. J gave up 4 bases and V 5 bases, and 5 bases lay outside the gene matches. CDR3: CASRNRGGYGYTF. The CDR3, as DNA: TGCGCCAGCAGAAACAGGGGCGGCTATGGCTACACCTTC. Combining the CDR3 with reference TRBV5-1 and TRBJ1-2 gives the whole variable domain KAGVTQTPRYLIKTRGQQVTLSCSPISGHRSVSWYQQTPGQGLQFLFEYFSETQRNKGNFPGRFSGRQFSNSRSEMNVSTLELGDSALYLCASRNRGGYGYTFGSGTRLTVV.

This chain joins TRBV4-2 and TRBJ1-4, with 7 nucleotides matching TRBD1. Germline assignment: CDR1 LGHNA and CDR2 YNFKEQ. The CDR3 is made up of 14 amino acids. The J segment lost 8 bases and the V segment lost 4 bases, leaving 7 bases of the junction unmatched. CDR3 amino acids: CASSLDRVNEKLFF. The CDR3, as DNA: TGTGCCAGCAGCCTCGACAGGGTAAACGAAAAACTGTTTTTT.

This chain connects TRBV5-8 to TRBJ1-6; maybe TRBD1 (6 bases). Germline-derived CDR1 and CDR2 are SGHTS and YDEGEE. Trimming stripped 5 bases from V and 6 bases from J, with 12 bases between. The CDR3 contains 14 residues. CDR3 in DNA: TGTGCCAGCAGGGAGACAGGCCTTAATTCACCCCTCCACTTT. Residues: CASRETGLNSPLHF.

This clone was seen once. The chain is built from TRBV5-1 and TRBJ2-7; tentatively, D is TRBD2 (5 bases). The CDR3 contains 10 residues. CDR1 is SGHRS, CDR2 YFSETQ, per germline. Trimming took 4 bases from V and 6 from J, leaving 5 bases between them. This chain's CDR3 is CASSRGEQYV. The CDR3 DNA sequence: TGCGCCAGCAGCCGGGGCGAGCAGTACGTC.

This rearrangement joins TRBV3-1 (or the pseudogene TRBV3-2) to TRBJ1-3; tentative D call: TRBD1 (5 bases). The CDR3 loop spans 13 amino acids. Looked up from germline, CDR1 is LGHDT and CDR2 is YNNKEL (reference sequence). The V gene lost 3 bases and the J gene lost 3 bases, with 6 bases spanning the gap. The DNA for the CDR3 is TGTGCCAGCAGCCAGGGGCATGGAAACACCATATATTTT. Encoded protein: CASSQGHGNTIYF.

This clone was observed a few times. This sequence joins TRBV27 and TRBJ1-6; no definite D call. The CDR3 has 15 amino acids. The V end lost 4 bases, the J end lost 6 bases, and 13 bases lay between the germline ends. Germline V CDR1 and CDR2: MNHEY, SMNVEV (reference sequence). For the CDR3, the DNA is TGTGCCAGCAGTTACAGTCCCCCTGGTAATTCACCCCTCCACTTT. It translates to CASSYSPPGNSPLHF.

This clone occurred a few times. This chain joins TRBV15 and TRBJ2-7, with D possibly being TRBD1 (5 bases). The ends were cut back, 0 bases at V and 2 bases at J, with 14 bases in the middle. Germline V lookup: CDR1 LNHNV, CDR2 YYDKDF (reference sequence). There are 16 residues in the CDR3. CDR3 sequence reads: CATSRDSQGIPYEQYV. CDR3 nucleotide sequence: TGTGCCACCAGCAGAGATTCTCAGGGTATCCCCTACGAGCAGTACGTC.

This rearrangement joins TRBV3-1 (or the pseudogene TRBV3-2) to TRBJ2-5; TRBD1 matches 7 bases. The CDR3 runs 19 residues. Unmatched junction bases numbered 19, after V lost 0 bases and J lost 6 bases. Germline CDR1 LGHDT, CDR2 YNNKEL (reference sequence). CDR3 residues: CASSQDMGTGVGLRKTQYF. The DNA of the CDR3 is TGTGCCAGCAGCCAAGACATGGGAACAGGGGTGGGTTTGAGGAAGACCCAGTACTTC.

The CDR3 DNA follows: TGTGCCAGCAGTTACACGGGACTGGACACTGAAGCTTTCTTT. Amino acids: CASSYTGLDTEAFF. The chain has TRBV6-5 and TRBJ1-1; tentatively, D is TRBD1 (5 bases). The CDR3 covers 14 residues. V shed 2 bases and J shed 3 bases, with 10 bases lying between them. Looked up from germline, CDR1 is MNHEY and CDR2 is SVGAGI.

About this clone itself: Additional DNA sequences in this sample encode the identical CDR3. J is TRBJ2-5 and V is TRBV18, with D tentatively TRBD2 (5 bases). The CDR3 extends over 13 amino acids. Germline V CDR1 and CDR2: KGHSH, LQKENI. Trimming left V 6 bases short and J 5 bases short, with 13 bases between. CDR3 in DNA: TGTGCCAGCTCTCAAACTAGTCTTGAGACCCAGTACTTC. Translation: CASSQTSLETQYF.

This chain joins TRBV5-4 and TRBJ2-2; 7 nucleotides agree with TRBD1. The ends lost 4 bases at V and 2 bases at J; junction bases unmatched: 5. Germline V gene lookup returns CDR1 SGHNT and CDR2 YYREEE (reference sequence). This CDR3 is 15 amino acids long. In DNA, the CDR3 is TGTGCCAGCAGCCACAGGGGACCTAACACCGGGGAGCTGTTTTTT. Its translation: CASSHRGPNTGELFF.

The chain uses TRBV6-1 and TRBJ2-7, with 7 positions matching TRBD1. V lost 3 bases, J lost 1 base, and 6 bases stayed unmatched. Germline CDR1 is MNHNS and CDR2 is SASEGT. The CDR3 is 15 residues long. The CDR3 loop is CASSEVRTGSYEQYV. The CDR3 bases are TGTGCCAGCAGTGAGGTCCGGACAGGTTCCTACGAGCAGTACGTC.

The chain joins TRBV3-1 (or the pseudogene TRBV3-2) to TRBJ1-6, with a weak D call TRBD1 (5 bases). The CDR3 length is 15 residues. Per the germline V gene, CDR1 is LGHDT and CDR2 is YNNKEL (reference sequence). The V gene lost 3 bases and the J gene lost 1 base, with 7 bases spanning the gap. CDR3 nucleotide sequence: TGTGCCAGCAGCCAGGGGGGTTCCTATAATTCACCCCTCCACTTT. This codes for CASSQGGSYNSPLHF.

The count of this clone is one. The V and J genes are TRBV2 and TRBJ1-3, with D uncertain. V was cut by 3 bases and J by 5 bases, with 14 bases left in between. CDR3 length equals 15 residues. Germline CDR1 reads SNHLY; CDR2 reads FYNNEI. This chain's CDR3 is CASSDSAVYRNTIYF. The CDR3 bases are TGTGCCAGCAGTGATTCGGCGGTTTATAGAAACACCATATATTTT.

The chain couples TRBV4-1 to TRBJ1-5; no firm D call. Germline CDR1 and CDR2: MGHRA and YSYEKL. CDR3 size: 14 residues. V was shortened by 1 base and J by 3 bases, with 7 bases between the two germline ends. CDR3 in amino acids: CASSQGQFNQPQHF. CDR3 coding DNA: TGCGCCAGCAGCCAAGGGCAGTTCAATCAGCCCCAGCATTTT.

The chain couples TRBV4-1 to TRBJ1-6, with 7 positions matching TRBD1. Trimming cost V 10 bases and J 8 bases; bases outside gene matches: 8. The CDR3 is made up of 13 amino acids. The V gene's germline CDR1 is MGHRA and CDR2 YSYEKL. The CDR3 DNA sequence: TGCGCCATCTTCGACAGGGAGTATTCACCCCTCCACTTT. It specifies CAIFDREYSPLHF.

The chain uses TRBV6-5 and TRBJ1-1; D uncertain. V lost 0 bases, J lost 1 base, and 9 bases lay in between. CDR1 and CDR2 (germline): MNHEY, SVGAGI. The CDR3 has 15 residues. CDR3 amino acids: CASSYSNSGNTEAFF. For the CDR3, the DNA is TGTGCCAGCAGTTACTCGAACAGCGGGAACACTGAAGCTTTCTTT.

This sequence joins TRBV27 and TRBJ2-7; TRBD2 might be the D (6 bases). V lost 10 bases and J lost 0, with 13 bases in between. This CDR3 has 13 amino acids. Germline V CDR1 and CDR2: MNHEY, SMNVEV (reference sequence). CDR3 sequence: CATLGTSSYEQYF. The CDR3 DNA reads as TGTGCCACCCTCGGGACTTCCTCCTACGAGCAGTACTTC.

The J gene is TRBJ2-2, the V gene TRBV5-1; a weak D match, TRBD1 (5 bases). V lost 4 bases, J lost 6 bases, and 10 bases lay in between. CDR1 is SGHRS, CDR2 YFSETQ, per germline. The CDR3 has 13 residues. In DNA form, the CDR3 reads TGCGCCAGCAGCCCGGTAGGGGCCGGGGAGCTGTTTTTT. Protein: CASSPVGAGELFF.

The chain uses TRBV19 and TRBJ2-1, with TRBD2 matching over 9 bases. The V and J ends lost 3 bases and 7 bases, in that order; junction bases with no gene match: 4. The CDR3 is made up of 14 amino acids. Germline CDR1 and CDR2: LNHDA and SQIVND (reference sequence). The CDR3 coding sequence is TGTGCCAGTAGTATTATAGCGGGAGAGAATGAGCAGTTCTTC. This gives the protein CASSIIAGENEQFF.

The chain couples TRBV7-9 to TRBJ1-5, with 8 bases lining up with TRBD1. The V gene's germline CDR1 is SEHNR and CDR2 FQNEAQ (reference sequence). After removal of 1 base from V and 6 bases from J, the junction contained 2 bases not matched to a gene. The CDR3 loop spans 14 amino acids. As DNA, the CDR3 is TGTGCCAGCAGCTTAGGGACAGGGATTCAGCCCCAGCATTTT. It codes for CASSLGTGIQPQHF.

The J gene is TRBJ1-1, the V gene TRBV5-1; D is uncertain. Germline V gene sequence: CDR1 SGHRS, CDR2 YFSETQ. Trimming pared 5 bases from V and 1 base from J, leaving 9 bases between. This CDR3 is built from 13 residues. The CDR3 protein is CASRGSGNTEAFF. The DNA for the CDR3 is TGCGCCAGCAGAGGGAGTGGGAACACTGAAGCTTTCTTT.

The rearrangement joins TRBV4-1 to TRBJ1-5; 8 positions agree with TRBD1. The germline gives CDR1 MGHRA, CDR2 YSYEKL. The CDR3 sequence is 15 residues long. The J segment lost 7 bases and the V segment lost 4 bases, leaving 9 bases of the junction unmatched. CDR3 sequence: CASSLSDREGQPQHF. Here the CDR3 DNA reads TGCGCCAGCAGCCTTTCGGACAGGGAAGGGCAGCCCCAGCATTTT.

The CDR3 DNA follows: TGTGCCAGCAGGCTGGGACAGTATAGCAATCAGCCCCAGCATTTT. Translated: CASRLGQYSNQPQHF. This chain links TRBV5-8 with TRBJ1-5; 7 nucleotides agree with TRBD1. Germline-derived CDR1 and CDR2 are SGHTS and YDEGEE. After removal of 5 bases from V and 0 bases from J, the junction contained 5 bases not matched to a gene. The CDR3 is made up of 15 amino acids.

This chain links TRBV6-6 with TRBJ1-2; 7 nucleotides align to TRBD1. J lost 1 base, V lost 11 bases, and 13 bases had no gene match. The length of the CDR3 is 15 residues. Germline-derived CDR1 and CDR2 are MNHNY and SVGAGI (reference sequence). CDR3 loop: CAACGDRLFNYGYTF. The CDR3, as DNA: TGTGCCGCTTGCGGGGACAGACTTTTTAACTATGGCTACACCTTC.

This clone was counted once. This chain uses TRBV9 with TRBJ1-1; possibly TRBD1 for D (6 bases). V was cut by 4 bases and J by 1 base, with 11 bases left in between. Germline V CDR1 and CDR2: SGDLS, YYNGEE. The CDR3 extends over 14 amino acids. In nucleotides, the CDR3 is TGTGCCAGCAGCTTCTCACAGGGGAACACTGAAGCTTTCTTT. It yields the protein CASSFSQGNTEAFF.

J is TRBJ2-3 and V is TRBV7-9; TRBD2 aligns across 11 bases. This CDR3 contains 19 residues. CDR1 and CDR2 (germline): SEHNR, FQNEAQ (reference sequence). J was trimmed by 4 bases and V by 5 bases; bases with no gene match: 17. CDR3 residues: CASSLLAGGKSSSPDTQYF. CDR3 nucleotides: TGTGCCAGCAGCCTCTTAGCGGGGGGGAAGTCCTCTAGTCCAGATACGCAGTATTTT.

This clone was seen a handful of times. The chain has TRBV27 and TRBJ1-2, with 7 bases fitting TRBD1. Trimming cost V 6 bases and J 4 bases; bases outside gene matches: 8. The CDR3 length is 14 residues. Germline V lookup: CDR1 MNHEY, CDR2 SMNVEV (reference sequence). In DNA, the CDR3 is TGTGCCAGCAGAGCGACAGGGAGAGCCTATGGCTACACCTTC. Residues: CASRATGRAYGYTF.

CDR3 in DNA: TGTGCCAGTAGTATGCGAGACAGGGAGAGAGGGAATTCACCCCTCCACTTT. Its protein product is CASSMRDRERGNSPLHF. V is TRBV19 and J is TRBJ1-6; 7 bases line up with TRBD1. This CDR3 contains 17 residues. The V and J ends lost 3 bases and 7 bases, in that order; junction bases with no gene match: 12. Germline loops: CDR1 LNHDA, CDR2 SQIVND (reference sequence).